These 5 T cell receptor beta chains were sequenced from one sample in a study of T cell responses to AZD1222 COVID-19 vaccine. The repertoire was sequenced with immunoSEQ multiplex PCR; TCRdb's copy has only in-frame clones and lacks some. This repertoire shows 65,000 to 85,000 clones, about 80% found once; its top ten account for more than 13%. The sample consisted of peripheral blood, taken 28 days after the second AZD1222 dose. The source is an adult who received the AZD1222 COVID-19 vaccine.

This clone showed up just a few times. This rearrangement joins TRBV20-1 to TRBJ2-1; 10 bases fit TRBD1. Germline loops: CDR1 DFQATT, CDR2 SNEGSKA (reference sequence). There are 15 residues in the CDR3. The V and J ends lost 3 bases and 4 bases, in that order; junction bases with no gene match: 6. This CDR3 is CSASDDRGPYNEQFF. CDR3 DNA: TGCAGTGCTAGTGATGACAGGGGGCCGTACAATGAGCAGTTCTTC.

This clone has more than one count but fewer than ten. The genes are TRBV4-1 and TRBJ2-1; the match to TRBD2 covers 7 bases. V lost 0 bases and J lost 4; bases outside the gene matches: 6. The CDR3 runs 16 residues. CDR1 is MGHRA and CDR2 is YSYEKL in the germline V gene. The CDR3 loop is CASSQDGRGRYNEQFF. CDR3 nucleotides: TGCGCCAGCAGCCAAGATGGGAGGGGACGGTACAATGAGCAGTTCTTC.

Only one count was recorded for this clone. The CDR3 reads CASSLPEGTEAFF. In nucleotides, the CDR3 is TGCGCCAGCAGCTTGCCGGAAGGCACTGAAGCTTTCTTT. The J gene is TRBJ1-1, the V gene TRBV5-1; D is ambiguous. This CDR3 comprises 13 residues. V lost 1 base and J lost 4, with 8 bases in between. Germline CDR1 reads SGHRS; CDR2 reads YFSETQ.

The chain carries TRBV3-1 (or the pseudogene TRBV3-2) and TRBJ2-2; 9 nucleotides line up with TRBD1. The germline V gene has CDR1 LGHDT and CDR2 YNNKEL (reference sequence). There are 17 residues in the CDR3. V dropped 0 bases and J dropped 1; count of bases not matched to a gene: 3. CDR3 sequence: CASSQDRTGENTGELFF. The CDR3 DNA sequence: TGTGCCAGCAGCCAAGACAGGACAGGGGAGAACACCGGGGAGCTGTTTTTT.

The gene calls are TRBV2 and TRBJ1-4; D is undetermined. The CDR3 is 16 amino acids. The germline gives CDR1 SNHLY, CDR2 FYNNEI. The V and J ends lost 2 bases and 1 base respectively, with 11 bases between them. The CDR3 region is CASSEPILGTNEKLFF. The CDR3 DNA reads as TGTGCCAGCAGTGAACCAATTTTGGGAACTAATGAAAAACTGTTTTTT. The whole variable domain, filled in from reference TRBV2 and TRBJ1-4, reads EPEVTQTPSHQVTQMGQEVILRCVPISNHLYFYWYRQILGQKVEFLVSFYNNEISEKSEIFDDQFSVERPDGSNFTLKIRSTKLEDSAMYFCASSEPILGTNEKLFFGSGTQLSVL.